Listed here are 8 T cell receptor beta chains from one sample, sequenced in a study of human T cells and chemical hapten exposure. Regarding time point: pre-sensitization, week 0. The sample's treatment: therapeutic diphenylcyclopropenone sensitization with weekly scalp DPC. TCRdb fed the RACE reads into MiXCR, producing one record per CDR3 protein. Of around 56,000 distinct CDR3 sequences detected, more than 8% appear once; the ten largest clones hold about 8.9%. Specimen: whole blood, collected in connection with sensitization to the hapten diphenylcyclopropenone (DPC). The receptors were gathered from a man aged 40-49 years with alopecia areata. Some clones in this sample may be carry-over from other donors' samples.

In the case of this clonotype: This may be a read error: a much more frequent sequence differs by one nucleotide. The chain has TRBV12-3 or TRBV12-4 and TRBJ1-1; D is ambiguous. Between the trimmed V and J ends, which lost 5 bases and 1 base, there was a span of 17 bases. CDR3 length: 16 amino acids. Here the CDR3 reads CASSIPFGSGNTEAFF. The DNA of the CDR3 is TGTGCCAGCAGTATACCTTTCGGCTCAGGGAACACTGAAGCTTTCTTT.

This clonotype is categorized as medium-sized. The chain carries TRBV5-6 and TRBJ2-1; D might be TRBD1 (7 bases). V dropped 5 bases and J dropped 7 bases, with 16 bases sitting between them. This CDR3 contains 14 residues. Germline V gene sequence: CDR1 SGHDT, CDR2 YYEEEE. The CDR3 coding sequence is TGTGCCAGCAGGCAGGGGGGAAGAGGTAATGAGCAGTTCTTC. Its protein product is CASRQGGRGNEQFF. Filled out from reference TRBV5-6 and TRBJ2-1, the complete variable domain reads DAGVTQSPTHLIKTRGQQVTLRCSPKSGHDTVSWYQQALGQGPQFIFQYYEEEERQRGNFPDRFSGHQFPNYSSELNVNALLLGDSALYLCASRQGGRGNEQFFGPGTRLTVL.

The chain uses TRBV4-1 and TRBJ2-7; 10 bases agree with TRBD2. The CDR3 totals 16 residues. After removal of 0 bases from V and 7 bases from J, the junction contained 9 bases not matched to a gene. Per the germline V gene, CDR1 is MGHRA and CDR2 is YSYEKL. CDR3 residues: CASSQDRGLAMGEQYF. The CDR3 nucleotides read TGCGCCAGCAGCCAAGATCGGGGACTAGCGATGGGAGAGCAGTACTTC.

This chain connects TRBV21-1 to TRBJ2-3; the table's D call TRBD1 went unverified against the DNA. TRBV21-1 is listed as a pseudogene. The CDR3 has 13 amino acids. The CDR3 loop is CASGQGDTDTQYF. CDR3 sequence (DNA): TGTGCCAGTGGACAGGGGGACACAGATACGCAGTATTTT.

This clonotype was picked up many times. This chain links TRBV28 with TRBJ2-7; 9 nucleotides line up with TRBD2. The CDR3 loop spans 15 amino acids. J gave up 2 bases and V 7 bases, and 9 bases lay outside the gene matches. Germline CDR1 is MDHEN and CDR2 is SYDVKM. The DNA of the CDR3 is TGTGCCAGCAAAACCGCTAGCGGGGAAGCCTACGAGCAGTACTTC. Translated, it gives CASKTASGEAYEQYF.

This chain uses TRBV29-1 with TRBJ2-1, with TRBD2 matching over 8 bases. The CDR3 is 14 residues long. Germline assignment: CDR1 SQVTM and CDR2 ANQGSEA. J was trimmed by 4 bases and V by 7 bases; bases with no gene match: 9. The CDR3 DNA reads as TGCAGCGACCAACGACTAGCGAGATACAATGAGCAGTTCTTC. It yields the protein CSDQRLARYNEQFF.

The chain combines TRBV5-1 with TRBJ2-1; a possible D gene is TRBD2 (6 bases). V was shortened by 7 bases and J by 5 bases, with 16 bases between the two germline ends. This CDR3 has 14 amino acids. CDR1 and CDR2 from the germline V gene are SGHRS and YFSETQ. The CDR3 loop reads CASRPPGEHNEQFF. In DNA form, the CDR3 reads TGCGCCAGCCGCCCCCCGGGGGAGCACAATGAGCAGTTCTTC.

J is TRBJ2-7 and V is TRBV7-2; 7 nucleotides align to TRBD1. With V trimmed by 4 bases and J by 3 bases, 6 bases remained unmatched. Per the germline V gene, CDR1 is SGHTA and CDR2 is FQGNSA. The CDR3 has 14 residues. CDR3 region: CASSSGQKLYEQYF. CDR3 in DNA: TGTGCCAGCAGCTCGGGACAGAAACTCTACGAGCAGTACTTC.